This TCR beta chain was profiled in a study of blood T cell repertoires in COVID-19. Study in general: From the United States, Italy and Spain came samples of acute and convalescent COVID-19. In each case, the material was cDNA or gDNA derived from T cells, B-cell-depleted T cells, or PBMCs.

Patients in Seattle were enrolled during active infection, then followed longitudinally. V dropped 5 bases and J dropped 1 base, with 17 bases sitting between them. Germline lookup yields CDR1 MNHEY and CDR2 SMNVEV (reference sequence). The CDR3 has 16 residues. Per the authors' pipeline: Amplified reference gene primers provided the basis for estimating nucleated cell counts. TCRdb's table, derived via immunoSEQ multiplex PCR, lists solely in-frame clones and lacks some. V, J and clone size were drawn from that table, and D and trimming were deduced from the DNA. The table includes approximately 93,000 clones, around 74% detected once.

The chain is built from TRBV27 and TRBJ2-5, with D maybe TRBD1 (5 bases). Material: peripheral blood. This clonotype was sampled from a man aged 65-85 years with COVID-19, enrolled during active disease. This chain's CDR3 is CASSQQGARIQETQYF. CDR3 sequence (DNA): TGTGCCAGCAGTCAGCAGGGTGCCCGTATCCAAGAGACCCAGTACTTC.